Listed below are T cell receptor beta chains from one sample, sequenced in a study of blood T cell repertoires in COVID-19. Libraries were prepared by immunoSEQ multiplex PCR; TCRdb keeps only in-frame clonotypes and omits some of them. The repertoire holds 200,000 to 250,000 clones, with about four fifths as singletons. The sequenced sample was PBMCs or T cells enriched from blood (not recorded which). These receptors were collected from a woman aged 40 to 50 who had recovered from COVID-19. CDR3s include the opening cysteine and the closing phenylalanine or tryptophan. The order of the fields is V gene, CDR3 protein.

V: TRBV6-5
CDR3: CASSYSSAGGGYEQYF

V: TRBV3-1/TRBV3-2
CDR3: CASTFSGSSYNEQFF

V: TRBV5-1
CDR3: CASSLLLAGSYNEQFF

V: TRBV6-4
CDR3: CASSELAGVVGELFF

V: TRBV2
CDR3: CASSERASGNAGELFF

V: TRBV7-8
CDR3: CASSTVAGRPSYEQYF

V: TRBV27
CDR3: CASRTGNQPQHF

V: TRBV7-9
CDR3: CASSLVNQGSYNEQFF

V: TRBV27
CDR3: CASSLNSRTEAFF

V: TRBV19
CDR3: CATSGTQTEKLFF

V: TRBV10-3
CDR3: CASGPSGRTYNEQFF